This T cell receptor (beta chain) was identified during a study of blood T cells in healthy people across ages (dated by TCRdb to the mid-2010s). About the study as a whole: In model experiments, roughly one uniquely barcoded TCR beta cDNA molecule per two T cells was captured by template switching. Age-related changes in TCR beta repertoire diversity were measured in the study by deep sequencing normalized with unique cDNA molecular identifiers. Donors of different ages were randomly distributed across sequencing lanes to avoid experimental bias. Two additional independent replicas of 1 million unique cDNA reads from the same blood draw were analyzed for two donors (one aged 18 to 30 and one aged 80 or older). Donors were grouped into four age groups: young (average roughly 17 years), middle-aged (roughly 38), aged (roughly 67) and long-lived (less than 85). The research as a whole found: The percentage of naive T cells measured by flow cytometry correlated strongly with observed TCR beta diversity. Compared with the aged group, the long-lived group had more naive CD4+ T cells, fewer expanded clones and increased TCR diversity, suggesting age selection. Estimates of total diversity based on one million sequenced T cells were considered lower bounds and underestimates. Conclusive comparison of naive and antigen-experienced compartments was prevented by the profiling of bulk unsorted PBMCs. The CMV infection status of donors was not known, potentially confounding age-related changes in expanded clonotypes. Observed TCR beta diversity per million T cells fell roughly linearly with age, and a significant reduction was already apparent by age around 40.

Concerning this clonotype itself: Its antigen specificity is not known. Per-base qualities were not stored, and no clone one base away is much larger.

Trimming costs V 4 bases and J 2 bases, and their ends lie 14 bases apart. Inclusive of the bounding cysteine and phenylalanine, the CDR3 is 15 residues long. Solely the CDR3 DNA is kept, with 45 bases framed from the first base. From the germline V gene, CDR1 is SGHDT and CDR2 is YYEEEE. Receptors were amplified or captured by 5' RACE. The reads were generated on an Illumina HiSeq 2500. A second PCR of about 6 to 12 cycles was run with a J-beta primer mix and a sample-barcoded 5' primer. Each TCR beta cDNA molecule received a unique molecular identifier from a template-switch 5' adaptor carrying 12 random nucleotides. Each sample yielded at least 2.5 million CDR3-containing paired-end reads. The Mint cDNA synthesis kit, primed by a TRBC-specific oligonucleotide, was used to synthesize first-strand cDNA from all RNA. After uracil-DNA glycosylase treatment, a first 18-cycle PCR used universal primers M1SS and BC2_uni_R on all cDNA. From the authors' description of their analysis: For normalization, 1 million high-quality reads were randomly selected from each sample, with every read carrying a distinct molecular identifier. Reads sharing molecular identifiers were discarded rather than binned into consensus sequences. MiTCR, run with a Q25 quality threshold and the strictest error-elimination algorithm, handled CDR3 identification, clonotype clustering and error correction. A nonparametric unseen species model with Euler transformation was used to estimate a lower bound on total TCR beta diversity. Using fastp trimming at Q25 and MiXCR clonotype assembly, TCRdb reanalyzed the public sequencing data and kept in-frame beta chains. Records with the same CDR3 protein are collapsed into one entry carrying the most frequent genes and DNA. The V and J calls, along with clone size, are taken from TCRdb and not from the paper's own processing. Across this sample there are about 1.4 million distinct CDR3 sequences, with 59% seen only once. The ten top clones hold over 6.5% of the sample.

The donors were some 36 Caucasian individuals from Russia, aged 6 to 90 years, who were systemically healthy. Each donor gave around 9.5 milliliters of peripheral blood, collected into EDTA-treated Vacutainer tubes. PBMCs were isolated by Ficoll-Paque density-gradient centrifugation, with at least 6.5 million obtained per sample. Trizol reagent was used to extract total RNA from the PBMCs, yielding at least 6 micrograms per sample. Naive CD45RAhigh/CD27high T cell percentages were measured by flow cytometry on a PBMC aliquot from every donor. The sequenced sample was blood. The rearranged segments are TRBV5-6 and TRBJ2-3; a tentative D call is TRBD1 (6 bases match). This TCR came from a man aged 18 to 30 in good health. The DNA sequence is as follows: TGTGCCAGCAGCCCAGGGGTACCCTTCACAGATACGCAGTATTTT. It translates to CASSPGVPFTDTQYF.